This TCR beta chain was sequenced in a study of T cells of healthy individuals. Each CDR3 protein is one row after TCRdb ran MiXCR on the 5' RACE reads. This repertoire shows 50,000 to 55,000 distinct CDR3 sequences, roughly 15% found once; its top ten account for 15% to 20%. This CDR3 has 10 residues. The germline V gene has CDR1 LNHDA and CDR2 SQIVND (reference sequence). Trimming removed 9 bases at V and 6 bases at J, with 7 bases between. This clonotype was seen many times. The chain is built from TRBV19 and TRBJ2-3; D is undetermined. This TCR was sampled from a human donor in good health. The CDR3 DNA follows: TGTGCCAGGTTGAATGATACGCAGTATTTT. It encodes CARLNDTQYF. The variable domain in full, with the rest retrieved from reference TRBV19 and TRBJ2-3, is DGGITQSPKYLFRKEGQNVTLSCEQNLNHDAMYWYRQDPGQGLRLIYYSQIVNDFQKGDIAEGYSVSREKKESFPLTVTSAQKNPTAFYLCARLNDTQYFGPGTRLTVL.